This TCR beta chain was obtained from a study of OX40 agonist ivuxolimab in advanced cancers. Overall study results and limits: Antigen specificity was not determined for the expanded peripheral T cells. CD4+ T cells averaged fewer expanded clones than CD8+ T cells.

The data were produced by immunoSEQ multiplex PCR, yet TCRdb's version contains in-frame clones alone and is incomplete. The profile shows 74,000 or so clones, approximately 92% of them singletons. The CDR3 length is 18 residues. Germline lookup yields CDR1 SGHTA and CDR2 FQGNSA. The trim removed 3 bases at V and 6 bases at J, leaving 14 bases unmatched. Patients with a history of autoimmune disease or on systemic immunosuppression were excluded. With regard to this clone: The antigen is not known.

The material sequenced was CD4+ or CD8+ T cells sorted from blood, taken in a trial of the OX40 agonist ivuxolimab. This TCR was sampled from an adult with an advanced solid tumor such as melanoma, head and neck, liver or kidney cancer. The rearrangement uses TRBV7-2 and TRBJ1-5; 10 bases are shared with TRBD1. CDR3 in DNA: TGTGCCAGCAGCTTCGGCGACAGGGGGCCCAGTGGAATTCAGCCCCAGCATTTT. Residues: CASSFGDRGPSGIQPQHF.